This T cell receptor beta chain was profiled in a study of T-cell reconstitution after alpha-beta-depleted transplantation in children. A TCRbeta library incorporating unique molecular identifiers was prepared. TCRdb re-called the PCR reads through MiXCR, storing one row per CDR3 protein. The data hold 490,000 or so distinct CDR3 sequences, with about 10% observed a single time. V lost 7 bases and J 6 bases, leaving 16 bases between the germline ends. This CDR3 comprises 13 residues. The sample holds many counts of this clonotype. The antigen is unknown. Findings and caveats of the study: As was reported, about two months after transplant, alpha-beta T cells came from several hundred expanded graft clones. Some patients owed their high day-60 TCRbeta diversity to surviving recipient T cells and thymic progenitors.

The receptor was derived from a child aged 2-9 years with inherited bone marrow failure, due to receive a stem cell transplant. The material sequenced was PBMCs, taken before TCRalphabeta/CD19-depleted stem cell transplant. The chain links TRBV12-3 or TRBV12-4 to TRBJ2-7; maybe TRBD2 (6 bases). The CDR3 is CASKGGTGLEQYF. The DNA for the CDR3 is TGTGCCAGCAAAGGCGGGACGGGTCTCGAGCAGTACTTC.